A selection of T cell receptor beta chains follows, all from one sample in a study of T cells in Graves' hyperthyroidism and ophthalmopathy. TCRdb reanalysed the multiplex PCR reads using MiXCR and keeps one entry per CDR3 protein. The data contain roughly 650,000 distinct CDR3 sequences, roughly a sixth of them singletons. Sequenced sample: blood. These receptors were collected from a woman aged 40-49 years with Graves' ophthalmopathy. CDR3s include the opening cysteine and the closing phenylalanine or tryptophan. D genes are given only for firm matches. Size is stated for part of the rows, as once, few or many counts, or as a class when the clone is expanded.

j_call	cdr3_length	d_call	v_call	clone_size	cdr3_aa	cdr3_nt
TRBJ2-3	13	NA	TRBV20-1	many	CSVPPRGADTQYF	TGCAGTGTCCCGCCCCGGGGAGCCGATACGCAGTATTTT
TRBJ2-3	14	NA	TRBV6-2/TRBV6-3	many	CASSYSEAADTQYF	TGTGCCAGCAGTTACTCGGAGGCCGCAGATACGCAGTATTTT
TRBJ1-5	13	NA	TRBV11-2	many	CASSLDLWQPQHF	TGTGCCAGCAGCTTAGATCTGTGGCAGCCCCAGCATTTT
TRBJ2-3	12	NA	TRBV7-6	many	CASSSTGDTQYF	TGTGCCAGCAGCTCAACCGGGGATACGCAGTATTTT
TRBJ2-7	14	NA	TRBV5-1	many	CASSNQPGDYEQYF	TGCGCCAGCAGCAACCAACCGGGGGACTACGAGCAGTACTTC
TRBJ2-1	14	NA	TRBV12-3/TRBV12-4	many	CASSLNTAYNEQFF	TGTGCCAGCAGTTTAAATACTGCCTACAATGAGCAGTTCTTC
TRBJ1-1	16	TRBD1	TRBV5-1	few	CASSFSGGAGDTEAFF	TGCGCCAGCAGCTTCTCAGGGGGCGCGGGCGACACTGAAGCTTTCTTT
TRBJ2-7	14	NA	TRBV6-1	many	CASSERGRRYEQYF	TGTGCCAGCAGTGAACGTGGACGCCGCTACGAGCAGTACTTC
TRBJ2-2	14	NA	TRBV6-1	few	CASSEPMYRRELFF	TGTGCCAGCAGTGAACCAATGTATCGGCGGGAGCTGTTTTTT
TRBJ2-2	16	TRBD2	TRBV20-1	NA	CSARDPTAGETGELFF	TGCAGTGCTAGAGACCCGACAGCGGGAGAGACCGGGGAGCTGTTTTTT
TRBJ1-2	15	TRBD1	TRBV12-3/TRBV12-4	few	CASSSPGTGVTGYTF	TGTGCCAGCAGTTCACCCGGGACAGGGGTTACTGGCTACACCTTC
TRBJ2-3	16	TRBD2	TRBV7-9	few	CASSLAWTSGQDTQYF	TGTGCCAGCAGCTTAGCTTGGACTAGCGGGCAAGATACGCAGTATTTT
TRBJ2-3	17	TRBD1	TRBV12-3/TRBV12-4	few	CASSLYRTGELMDTQYF	TGTGCCAGCAGTTTATATCGGACAGGGGAATTAATGGATACGCAGTATTTT
TRBJ1-6	14	TRBD1	TRBV2	NA	CASRYGTAYSPLHF	TGTGCCAGCAGGTATGGGACAGCGTATTCACCCCTCCACTTT
TRBJ2-5	14	NA	TRBV28	many	CASRRAPSQETQYF	TGTGCCAGCAGACGCGCTCCCAGTCAAGAGACCCAGTACTTC
TRBJ2-1	14	TRBD2	TRBV29-1	few	CSVRGLAGGPGQFF	TGCAGCGTCCGCGGACTAGCGGGAGGGCCTGGGCAGTTCTTC
TRBJ1-4	14	TRBD1	TRBV10-3	NA	CAISSGQGGEKLFF	TGTGCCATCAGCTCCGGACAGGGGGGTGAAAAACTGTTTTTT
TRBJ2-7	15	NA	TRBV9	many	CASSVGGGQSYEQYF	TGTGCCAGCAGCGTAGGGGGGGGCCAGTCCTACGAGCAGTACTTC
TRBJ2-4	18	NA	TRBV5-1	many	CASSLGGVSDLAKNIQYF	TGCGCCAGCAGCTTGGGCGGCGTGTCAGACCTAGCCAAAAACATTCAGTACTTC
TRBJ2-1	14	NA	TRBV5-4	few	CATKLGSSYNEQFF	TGTGCCACCAAACTAGGAAGCTCCTACAATGAGCAGTTCTTC
TRBJ1-3	14	NA	TRBV10-3	few	CAISRDGSGNTIYF	TGTGCCATCAGCCGGGACGGCTCTGGAAACACCATATATTTT
TRBJ1-2	14	NA	TRBV5-1	many	CASSLRSGDYGYTF	TGCGCCAGCAGCTTGAGGAGTGGGGACTATGGCTACACCTTC
TRBJ2-5	16	TRBD1	TRBV27	few	CASSLSGTGPGETQYF	TGTGCCAGCAGTTTATCAGGGACAGGGCCGGGGGAGACCCAGTACTTC
TRBJ1-1	12	NA	TRBV6-1	NA	CASLGSARTELF	TGTGCCAGCCTGGGGTCCGCGAGGACGGAACTCTTT
TRBJ1-2	15	TRBD1	TRBV12-5	NA	CASSPRLTGNYGYTF	TGTGCTAGCTCCCCCCGTTTGACAGGGAACTATGGCTACACCTTC
TRBJ2-3	14	NA	TRBV7-8	many	CASSYRPSTDTQYF	TGTGCCAGCAGCTACAGGCCTAGCACAGATACGCAGTATTTT
TRBJ1-1	15	TRBD1	TRBV11-2	many	CASSLHTGGGTEAFF	TGTGCCAGCAGCTTGCACACAGGGGGAGGCACTGAAGCTTTCTTT